The T cell receptor beta chain under discussion was sequenced for a study of blood T cell repertoires in COVID-19. Across the study: Samples came from the United States, Italy and Spain, spanning acute and convalescent COVID-19.

Original handling: Reference gene primer amplification in the assay estimated nucleated cell counts. TCRdb's copy holds only in-frame clones and misses some; the assay was immunoSEQ multiplex PCR. V and J calls and clone size are as listed in that table; D and trimming were resolved from the DNA. The data hold roughly 220,000 clones, with around 83% observed a single time. This CDR3 contains 15 residues. V was trimmed by 4 bases and J by 0 bases, leaving 10 bases between them. Per the germline V gene, CDR1 is SGDLS and CDR2 is YYNGEE. The source material was peripheral blood. The chain couples TRBV9 to TRBJ2-2, with a possible D match to TRBD1 (6 bases). The TCR sequence derives from a man aged 45-65 years who had recovered from COVID-19. The CDR3 protein is CASSFDRTNTGELFF. The CDR3, as DNA: TGTGCCAGCAGCTTCGACAGGACGAACACCGGGGAGCTGTTTTTT. Full variable domain (outside the CDR3, taken from reference TRBV9 and TRBJ2-2): DSGVTQTPKHLITATGQRVTLRCSPRSGDLSVYWYQQSLDQGLQFLIQYYNGEERAKGNILERFSAQQFPDLHSELNLSSLELGDSALYFCASSFDRTNTGELFFGEGSRLTVL.